The clone carrying this T cell receptor beta chain has just a few counts. The data belong to a study of CD8 T cells in ankylosing spondylitis. Germline CDR1 is ENHRY and CDR2 is SYGVKD. The V gene lost 1 base and the J gene lost 1 base, with 7 bases spanning the gap. This CDR3 has 14 residues. From the 5' RACE reads, TCRdb called clonotypes with MiXCR, one entry per CDR3 protein. The repertoire consists of 110,000 to 150,000 distinct CDR3 sequences, with 6.5% to 8.5% occurring once and the leading ten covering about 7.1%. The gene calls are TRBV10-3 and TRBJ2-5; D ambiguous. The source of this sequence is a male donor with ankylosing spondylitis. The sequenced sample consisted of synovial fluid, either unsorted or a sorted T cell fraction (not recorded which). CDR3 loop: CAISELHSQETQYF. In nucleotides, the CDR3 is TGTGCCATCAGTGAGTTACATAGCCAAGAGACCCAGTACTTC.